These T cell receptor beta chains were read from a single sample in a study of blood T cell repertoires in COVID-19. Profiled with immunoSEQ multiplex PCR; TCRdb holds only in-frame clones, not every one. The sample includes approximately 36,000 clones, around 90% of them seen just once. Sequencing was done on a sample of peripheral blood. These receptor sequences come from a man in his sixties with active or convalescent COVID-19. Each CDR3 is given with its conserved first and last residue. D genes are given only for firm matches. Clone size is given for some rows only: seen once, a few or many times, or a class if the clone is expanded.

-	TRBV27	TRBJ2-7	TRBD2	TGTGCCAGCAGTTTATCGCGAACGGGAGGTTCCGAGCAGTACTTC	CASSLSRTGGSEQYF
-	TRBV24-1	TRBJ2-1	-	TGTGCCACCAGTGGTTCAGGGGTCTCCTACAATGAGCAGTTCTTC	CATSGSGVSYNEQFF
-	TRBV7-9	TRBJ2-1	TRBD2	TGTGCCAGCAGCTCCCAAGGGAGCGGGAGCTCCTACAATGAGCAGTTCTTC	CASSSQGSGSSYNEQFF
few	TRBV3-1/TRBV3-2	TRBJ1-6	-	TGTGCCAGCAGCCCCGGGGGGCTGGAAGATTCACCCCTCCACTTT	CASSPGGLEDSPLHF
-	TRBV7-8	TRBJ2-3	-	TGTGCCAGCACCTCCTGGGACACTAGGGTGGATACGCAGTATTTT	CASTSWDTRVDTQYF
-	TRBV28	TRBJ2-5	TRBD1	TGTGCCAGCAGCAGGGGGTCCAAAGAGACCCAGTACTTC	CASSRGSKETQYF
-	TRBV28	TRBJ2-1	TRBD2	TGTGCCAGCATCCTCGGCGCTAGCGGGACAACATCCTACAATGAGCAGTTCTTC	CASILGASGTTSYNEQFF
-	TRBV2	TRBJ1-5	TRBD1	TGTGCCAGCAGCAACGAGGGGGCGTACCAGCCCCAGCATTTT	CASSNEGAYQPQHF
once	TRBV29-1	TRBJ1-2	TRBD1	TGCAGCGTGGGACAGGGGATCATCGAGGGCTACACCTTC	CSVGQGIIEGYTF
-	TRBV10-3	TRBJ2-3	-	TGTGCCATCAGTGCGACTAGGGTCACGCAGTATTTT	CAISATRVTQYF
-	TRBV3-1/TRBV3-2	TRBJ2-7	-	TGTGCCAGCAGCCCCCCCGGAGGGTGGGGAACTAGGGAGCAGTACTTC	CASSPPGGWGTREQYF
-	TRBV24-1	TRBJ2-7	-	TGTGCCACCAGTGATTTGAAACTCTCGGGCTCCTACGAGCAGTACTTC	CATSDLKLSGSYEQYF
-	TRBV11-2	TRBJ2-2	-	TGTGCCAGCAGCTTACAAGGGGCTGACACCGGGGAGCTGTTTTTT	CASSLQGADTGELFF
-	TRBV28	TRBJ1-1	TRBD1	TGTGCCAGCAGTTCCAGACAGGGAGTCTACACTGAAGCTTTCTTT	CASSSRQGVYTEAFF
-	TRBV6-5	TRBJ2-1	TRBD2	TGTGCCAGCAGAAGCGGGAGTATCATAAGGGATGAGCAGTTCTTC	CASRSGSIIRDEQFF